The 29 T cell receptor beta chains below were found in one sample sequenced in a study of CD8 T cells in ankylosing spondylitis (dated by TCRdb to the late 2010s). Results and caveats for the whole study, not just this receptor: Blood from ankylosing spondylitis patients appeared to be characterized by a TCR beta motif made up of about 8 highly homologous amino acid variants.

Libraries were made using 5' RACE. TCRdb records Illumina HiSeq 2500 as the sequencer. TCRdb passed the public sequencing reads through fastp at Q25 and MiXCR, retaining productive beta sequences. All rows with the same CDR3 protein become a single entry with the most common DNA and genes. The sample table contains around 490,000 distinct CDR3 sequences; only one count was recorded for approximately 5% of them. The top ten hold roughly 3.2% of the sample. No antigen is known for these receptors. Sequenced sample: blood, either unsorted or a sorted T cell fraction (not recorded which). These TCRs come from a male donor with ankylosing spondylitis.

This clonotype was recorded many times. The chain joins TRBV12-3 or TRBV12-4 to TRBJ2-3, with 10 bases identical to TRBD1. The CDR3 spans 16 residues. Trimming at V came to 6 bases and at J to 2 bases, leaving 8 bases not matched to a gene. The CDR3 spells CASSPTGTGDTDTQYF. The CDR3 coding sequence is TGTGCCAGCAGCCCCACCGGGACAGGGGACACAGATACGCAGTATTTT.

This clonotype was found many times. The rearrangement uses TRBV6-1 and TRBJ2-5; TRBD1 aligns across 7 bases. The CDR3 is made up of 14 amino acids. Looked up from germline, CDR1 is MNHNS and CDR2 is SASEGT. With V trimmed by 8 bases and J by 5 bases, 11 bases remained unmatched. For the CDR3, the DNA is TGTGCCAGCGGACCACAGGGGATTTACGAGACCCAGTACTTC. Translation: CASGPQGIYETQYF.

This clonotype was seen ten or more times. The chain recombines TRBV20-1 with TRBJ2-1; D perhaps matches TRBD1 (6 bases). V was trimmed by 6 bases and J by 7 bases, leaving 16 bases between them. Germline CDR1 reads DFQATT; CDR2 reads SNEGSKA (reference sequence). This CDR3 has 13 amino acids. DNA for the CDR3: TGCAGTGCCACTGACAGGCCGGGGAATGAGCAGTTCTTC. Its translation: CSATDRPGNEQFF.

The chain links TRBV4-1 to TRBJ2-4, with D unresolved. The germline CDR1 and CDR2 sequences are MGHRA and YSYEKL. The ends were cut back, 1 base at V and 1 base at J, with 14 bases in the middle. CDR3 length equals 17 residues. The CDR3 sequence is CASSQAYIGRAKNIQYF. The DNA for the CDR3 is TGCGCCAGCAGCCAAGCGTATATAGGCCGCGCCAAAAACATTCAGTACTTC.

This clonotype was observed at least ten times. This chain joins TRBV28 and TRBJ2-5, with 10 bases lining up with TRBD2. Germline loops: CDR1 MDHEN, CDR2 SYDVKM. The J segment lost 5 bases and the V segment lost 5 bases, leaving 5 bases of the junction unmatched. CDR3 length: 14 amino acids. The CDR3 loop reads CASSPLAGMETQYF. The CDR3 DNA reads TGTGCCAGCAGTCCACTAGCGGGGATGGAGACCCAGTACTTC.

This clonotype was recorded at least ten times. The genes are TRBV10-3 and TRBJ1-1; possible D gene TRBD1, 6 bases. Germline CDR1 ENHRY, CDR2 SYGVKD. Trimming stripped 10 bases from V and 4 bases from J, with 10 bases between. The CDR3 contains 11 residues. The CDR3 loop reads CATRGITEAFF. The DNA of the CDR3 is TGTGCCACAAGGGGGATCACTGAAGCTTTCTTT.

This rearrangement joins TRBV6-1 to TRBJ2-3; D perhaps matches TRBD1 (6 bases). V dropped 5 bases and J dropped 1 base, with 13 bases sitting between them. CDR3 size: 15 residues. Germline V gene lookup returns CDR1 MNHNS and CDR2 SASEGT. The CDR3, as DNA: TGTGCCAGCAGTCAGGGGTTTACGGGCACAGATACGCAGTATTTT. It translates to CASSQGFTGTDTQYF.

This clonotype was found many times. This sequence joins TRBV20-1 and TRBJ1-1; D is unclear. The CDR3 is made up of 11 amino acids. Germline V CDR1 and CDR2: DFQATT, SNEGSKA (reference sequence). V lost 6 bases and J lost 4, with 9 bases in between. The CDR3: CSALTLTEAFF. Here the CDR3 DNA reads TGCAGTGCCTTGACTCTCACTGAAGCTTTCTTT.

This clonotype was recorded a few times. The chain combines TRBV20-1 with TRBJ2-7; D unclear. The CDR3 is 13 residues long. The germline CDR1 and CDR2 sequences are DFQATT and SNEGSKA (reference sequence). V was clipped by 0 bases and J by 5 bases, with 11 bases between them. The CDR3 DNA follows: TGCAGTGCTAGAGAGACCGTTGGCGACGAGCAGTACTTC. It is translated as CSARETVGDEQYF.

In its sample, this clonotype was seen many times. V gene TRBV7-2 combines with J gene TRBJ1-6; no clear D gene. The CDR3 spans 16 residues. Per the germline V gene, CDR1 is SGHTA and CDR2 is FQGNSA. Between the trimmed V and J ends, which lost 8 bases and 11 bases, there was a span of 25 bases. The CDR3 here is CASLPPGGRIQAPLHF. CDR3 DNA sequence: TGTGCCAGCCTCCCCCCCGGCGGGAGGATTCAAGCACCCCTCCACTTT.

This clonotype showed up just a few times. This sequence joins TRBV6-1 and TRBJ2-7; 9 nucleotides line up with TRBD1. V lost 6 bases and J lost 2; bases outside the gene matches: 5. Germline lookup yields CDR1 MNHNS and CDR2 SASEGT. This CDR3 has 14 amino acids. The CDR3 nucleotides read TGTGCCAGCAGAGGTAGACAGGGGGCCTACGAGCAGTACTTC. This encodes CASRGRQGAYEQYF.

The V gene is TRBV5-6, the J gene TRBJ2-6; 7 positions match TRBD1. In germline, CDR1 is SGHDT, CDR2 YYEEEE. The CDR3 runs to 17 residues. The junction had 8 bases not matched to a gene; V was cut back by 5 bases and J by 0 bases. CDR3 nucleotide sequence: TGTGCCAGCAGTCAATCGACAGGGTTCTCTGGGGCCAACGTCCTGACTTTC. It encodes CASSQSTGFSGANVLTF.

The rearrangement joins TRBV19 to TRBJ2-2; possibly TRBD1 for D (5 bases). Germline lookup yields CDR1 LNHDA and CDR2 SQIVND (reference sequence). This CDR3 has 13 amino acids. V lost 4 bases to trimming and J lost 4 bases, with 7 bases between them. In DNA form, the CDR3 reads TGTGCCAGTAGTAGGACACTCACCGGGGAGCTGTTTTTT. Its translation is CASSRTLTGELFF. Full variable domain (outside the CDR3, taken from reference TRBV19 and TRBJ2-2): DGGITQSPKYLFRKEGQNVTLSCEQNLNHDAMYWYRQDPGQGLRLIYYSQIVNDFQKGDIAEGYSVSREKKESFPLTVTSAQKNPTAFYLCASSRTLTGELFFGEGSRLTVL.

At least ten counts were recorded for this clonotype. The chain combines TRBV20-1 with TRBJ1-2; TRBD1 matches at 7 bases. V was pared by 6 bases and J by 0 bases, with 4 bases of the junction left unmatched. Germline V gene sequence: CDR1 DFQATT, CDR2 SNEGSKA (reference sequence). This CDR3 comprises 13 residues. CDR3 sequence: CSAPDRANYGYTF. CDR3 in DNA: TGCAGTGCGCCAGACAGGGCTAACTATGGCTACACCTTC.

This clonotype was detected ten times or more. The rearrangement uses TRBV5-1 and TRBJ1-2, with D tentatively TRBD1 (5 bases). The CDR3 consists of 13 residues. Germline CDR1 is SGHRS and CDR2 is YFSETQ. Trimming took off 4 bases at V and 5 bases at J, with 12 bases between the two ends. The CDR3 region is CASSGGTPYGYTF. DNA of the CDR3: TGCGCCAGCAGCGGCGGGACTCCTTATGGCTACACCTTC.

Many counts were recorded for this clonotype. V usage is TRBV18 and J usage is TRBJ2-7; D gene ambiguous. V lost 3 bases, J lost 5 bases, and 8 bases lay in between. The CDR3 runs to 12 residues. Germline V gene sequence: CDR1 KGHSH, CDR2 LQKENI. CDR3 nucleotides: TGTGCCAGCTCACCGTCAAGGAACGAGCAGTACTTC. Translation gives CASSPSRNEQYF.

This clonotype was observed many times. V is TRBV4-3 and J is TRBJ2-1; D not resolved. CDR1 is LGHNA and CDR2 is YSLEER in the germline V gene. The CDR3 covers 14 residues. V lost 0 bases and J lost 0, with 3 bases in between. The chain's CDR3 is CASSQENSYNEQFF. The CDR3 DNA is TGCGCCAGCAGCCAAGAGAACTCCTACAATGAGCAGTTCTTC.

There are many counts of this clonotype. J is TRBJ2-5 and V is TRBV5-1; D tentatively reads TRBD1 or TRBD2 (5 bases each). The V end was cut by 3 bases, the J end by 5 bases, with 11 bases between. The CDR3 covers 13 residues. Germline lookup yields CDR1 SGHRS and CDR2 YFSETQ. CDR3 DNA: TGCGCCAGCAGCTCAGACAGAGGGGAGACCCAGTACTTC. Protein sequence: CASSSDRGETQYF.

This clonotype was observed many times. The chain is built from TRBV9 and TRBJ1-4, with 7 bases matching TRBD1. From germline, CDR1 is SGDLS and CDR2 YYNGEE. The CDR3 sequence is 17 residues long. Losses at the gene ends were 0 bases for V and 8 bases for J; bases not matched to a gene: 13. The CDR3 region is CASSVADGGRGGEKLFF. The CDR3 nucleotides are TGTGCCAGCAGCGTAGCTGACGGCGGCAGGGGGGGGGAAAAACTGTTTTTT.

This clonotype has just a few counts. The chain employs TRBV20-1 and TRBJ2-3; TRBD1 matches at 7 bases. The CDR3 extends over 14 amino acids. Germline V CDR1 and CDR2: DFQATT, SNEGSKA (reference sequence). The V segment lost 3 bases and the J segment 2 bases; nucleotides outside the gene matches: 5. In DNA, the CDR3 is TGCAGTGCTAGTCCGGGACAGTACACAGATACGCAGTATTTT. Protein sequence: CSASPGQYTDTQYF.

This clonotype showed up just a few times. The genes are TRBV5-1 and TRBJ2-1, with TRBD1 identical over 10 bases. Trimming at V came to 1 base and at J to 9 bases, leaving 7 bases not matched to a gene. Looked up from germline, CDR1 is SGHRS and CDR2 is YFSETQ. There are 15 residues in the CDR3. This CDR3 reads CASSLLTGGRGEQFF. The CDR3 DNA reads TGCGCCAGCAGCTTGTTGACAGGGGGCAGGGGTGAGCAGTTCTTC. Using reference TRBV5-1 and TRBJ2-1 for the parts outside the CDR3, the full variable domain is KAGVTQTPRYLIKTRGQQVTLSCSPISGHRSVSWYQQTPGQGLQFLFEYFSETQRNKGNFPGRFSGRQFSNSRSEMNVSTLELGDSALYLCASSLLTGGRGEQFFGPGTRLTVL.

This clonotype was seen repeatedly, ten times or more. Here the CDR3 DNA reads TGCGCCAGCAGCCAAGATCCGGCGGGGACCTACGAGCAGTACTTC. Encoded protein: CASSQDPAGTYEQYF. The J gene is TRBJ2-7, the V gene TRBV4-1; D is perhaps TRBD2 (6 bases). This CDR3 is 15 amino acids long. Trimming pared 0 bases from V and 2 bases from J, leaving 11 bases between. The germline CDR1 and CDR2 sequences are MGHRA and YSYEKL.

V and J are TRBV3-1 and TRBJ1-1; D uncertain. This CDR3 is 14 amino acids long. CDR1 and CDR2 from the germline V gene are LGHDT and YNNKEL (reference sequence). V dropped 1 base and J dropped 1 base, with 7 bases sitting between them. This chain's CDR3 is CASSQVTSNTEAFF. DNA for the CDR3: TGTGCCAGCAGCCAAGTGACATCGAACACTGAAGCTTTCTTT. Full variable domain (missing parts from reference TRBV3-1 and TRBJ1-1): DTAVSQTPKYLVTQMGNDKSIKCEQNLGHDTMYWYKQDSKKFLKIMFSYNNKELIINETVPNRFSPKSPDKAHLNLHINSLELGDSAVYFCASSQVTSNTEAFFGQGTRLTVV.

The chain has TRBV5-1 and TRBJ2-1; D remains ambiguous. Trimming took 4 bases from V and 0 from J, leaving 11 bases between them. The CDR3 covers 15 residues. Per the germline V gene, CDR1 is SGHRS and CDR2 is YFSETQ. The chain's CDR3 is CASSATLSSYNEQFF. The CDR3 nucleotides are TGCGCCAGCAGCGCCACATTAAGCTCCTACAATGAGCAGTTCTTC.

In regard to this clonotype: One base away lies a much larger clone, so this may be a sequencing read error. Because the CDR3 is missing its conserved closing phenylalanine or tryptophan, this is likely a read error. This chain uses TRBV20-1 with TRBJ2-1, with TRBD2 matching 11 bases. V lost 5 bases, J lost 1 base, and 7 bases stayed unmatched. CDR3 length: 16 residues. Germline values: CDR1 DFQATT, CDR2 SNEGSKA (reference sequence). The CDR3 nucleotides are TGCAGTGCTGGAACACTAGCGGGAGCGTCCTACAATGAGCAGTTCTAC. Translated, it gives CSAGTLAGASYNEQFY.

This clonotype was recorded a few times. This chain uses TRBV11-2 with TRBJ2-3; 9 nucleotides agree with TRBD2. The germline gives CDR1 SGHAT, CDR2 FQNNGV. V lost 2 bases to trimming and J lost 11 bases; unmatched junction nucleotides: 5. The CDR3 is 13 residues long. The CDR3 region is CASSLLAGIKQYF. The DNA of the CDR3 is TGTGCCAGCAGCTTACTAGCGGGGATAAAGCAGTATTTT. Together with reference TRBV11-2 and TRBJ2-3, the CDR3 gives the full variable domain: EAGVAQSPRYKIIEKRQSVAFWCNPISGHATLYWYQQILGQGPKLLIQFQNNGVVDDSQLPKDRFSAERLKGVDSTLKIQPAKLEDSAVYLCASSLLAGIKQYFGPGTRLTVL.

CDR3 residues: CASSFPSGRGDTQYF. CDR3 nucleotide sequence: TGCGCCAGCAGCTTTCCCAGCGGGAGGGGAGATACGCAGTATTTT. The V and J genes are TRBV5-1 and TRBJ2-3, with 10 bases matching TRBD2. This CDR3 has 15 residues. In germline, CDR1 is SGHRS, CDR2 YFSETQ. Trimming took 2 bases from V and 5 from J; bases not matched to a gene: 5.

The CDR3 region has the DNA TGTGCCAGCAGCTTAGCCCAGGGACTAGCGCTAGAGCAGTTCTTC. Translation: CASSLAQGLALEQFF. The chain couples TRBV7-6 to TRBJ2-1, with 10 bases matching TRBD2. J was trimmed by 10 bases and V by 0 bases; bases with no gene match: 6. Germline values: CDR1 SGHVS, CDR2 FNYEAQ. The CDR3 extends over 15 amino acids.

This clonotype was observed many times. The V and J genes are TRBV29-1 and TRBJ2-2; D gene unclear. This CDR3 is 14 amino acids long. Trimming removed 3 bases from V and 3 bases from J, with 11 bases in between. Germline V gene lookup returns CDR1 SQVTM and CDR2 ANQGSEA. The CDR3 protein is CSVDGASDTGELFF. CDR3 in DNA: TGCAGCGTTGATGGTGCCTCGGACACCGGGGAGCTGTTTTTT.